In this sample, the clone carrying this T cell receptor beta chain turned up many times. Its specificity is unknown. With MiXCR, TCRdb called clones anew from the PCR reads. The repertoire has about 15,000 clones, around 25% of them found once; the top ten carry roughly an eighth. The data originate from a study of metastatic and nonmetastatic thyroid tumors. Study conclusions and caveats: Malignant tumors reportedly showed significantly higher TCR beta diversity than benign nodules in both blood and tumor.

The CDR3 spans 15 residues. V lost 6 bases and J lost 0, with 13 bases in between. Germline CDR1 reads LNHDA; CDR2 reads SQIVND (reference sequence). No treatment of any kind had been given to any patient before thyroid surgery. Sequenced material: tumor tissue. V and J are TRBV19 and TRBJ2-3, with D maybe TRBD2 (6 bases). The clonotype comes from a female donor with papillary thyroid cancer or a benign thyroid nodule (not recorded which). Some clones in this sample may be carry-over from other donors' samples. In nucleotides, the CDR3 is TGTGCCAGTAGCGGAGTTAGCGGTAGCACAGATACGCAGTATTTT. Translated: CASSGVSGSTDTQYF.